This T cell receptor (beta chain) came from a study of tumor-infiltrating lymphocytes in localized non-small cell lung cancer. Study as a whole: Several tumor histologies, both smoking statuses, and some post-neoadjuvant chemotherapy samples were included.

Notes on the study in general: TCRbeta sequencing showed higher T cell infiltration in tumors than uninvolved lung. Each assay used a separate piece of the same tissue. No T-cell fraction difference was seen between IM1 and IM2 tumors.

The repertoire was sequenced with immunoSEQ multiplex PCR; TCRdb's copy has only in-frame clones and lacks some. The sample lists around 7,000 clones; 60% to 85% were seen once. Per germline, CDR1 LGHNA and CDR2 YSLEER. This CDR3 region has 13 residues. J gave up 5 bases and V 4 bases, and 5 bases lay outside the gene matches. Concerning this clone: The antigen remains unidentified.

This clonotype was sampled from a human donor with non-small cell lung cancer. This chain connects TRBV4-3 to TRBJ2-7; TRBD1 agrees at 7 bases. The sequenced sample was uninvolved lung tissue not adjacent to the tumor. CDR3 sequence reads: CASSRRQGDEQYF. DNA of the CDR3: TGCGCCAGCAGCCGCAGACAGGGCGACGAGCAGTACTTC.